This entry lists 29 T cell receptor beta chains sequenced from one sample in a study of CD4 T cells in relation to SARS-CoV-2 and coronaviruses. Their target antigens are unknown. CD4+ T cells from unexposed donors were obtained before the COVID-19 pandemic (2011-2018). Isolation of CD4+ T cells took place after approximately 11 days in culture. Assay used: immunoSEQ multiplex PCR; TCRdb lists only in-frame clones, some missing. The sample carries 20,000 or so clones, roughly 82% recorded once. Sequencing was performed on CD4+ T cells from PBMCs, cultured in vitro. The receptors derive from a human donor in good health.

The chain links TRBV29-1 to TRBJ2-7, with TRBD1 matching 10 bases. Germline CDR1 is SQVTM and CDR2 is ANQGSEA. This CDR3 region has 13 residues. V dropped 8 bases and J dropped 7; count of bases not matched to a gene: 11. The CDR3 DNA is TGCAGCTGGGCTCTGACAGGGGGCGGGGAGCAGTACTTC. Translated, it gives CSWALTGGGEQYF.

The rearrangement uses TRBV5-8 and TRBJ2-5; the D gene is possibly TRBD2 (6 bases). Germline assignment: CDR1 SGHTS and CDR2 YDEGEE. The ends were cut back, 0 bases at V and 4 bases at J, with 13 bases in the middle. The CDR3 totals 15 residues. The CDR3 loop reads CASSLARGAGETQYF. The CDR3 bases are TGTGCCAGCAGCTTGGCGAGGGGAGCGGGAGAGACCCAGTACTTC.

The rearrangement links TRBV7-9 to TRBJ2-1; possibly TRBD2 for D (6 bases). The germline V gene encodes CDR1 SEHNR and CDR2 FQNEAQ (reference sequence). The V and J ends lost 1 base and 7 bases respectively, with 20 bases between them. The CDR3 is 17 residues long. CDR3 sequence reads: CASSLGLWGRRLNEQFF. CDR3 bases: TGTGCCAGCAGCTTAGGCTTATGGGGGAGGAGGTTGAATGAGCAGTTCTTC.

The chain uses TRBV2 and TRBJ1-2; 8 bases agree with TRBD1. The V gene end was trimmed by 6 bases and the J gene end by 5 bases; junction bases not matched to a gene: 8. Germline values: CDR1 SNHLY, CDR2 FYNNEI. This CDR3 is 14 amino acids long. Here the CDR3 reads CASRTTGEQYGYTF. DNA of the CDR3: TGTGCCAGCAGGACGACAGGGGAGCAATATGGCTACACCTTC.

The chain employs TRBV18 and TRBJ1-4, with 7 bases identical to TRBD1. This CDR3 comprises 14 residues. J gave up 7 bases and V 4 bases, and 6 bases lay outside the gene matches. Germline V gene sequence: CDR1 KGHSH, CDR2 LQKENI. CDR3 sequence (DNA): TGTGCCAGCTCACACGACAGGGCCGTTGAAAAACTGTTTTTT. This codes for CASSHDRAVEKLFF.

This chain links TRBV6-5 with TRBJ2-7; D is perhaps TRBD1 (5 bases). V was shortened by 0 bases and J by 4 bases, with 13 bases between the two germline ends. This CDR3 is built from 15 residues. The V gene's germline CDR1 is MNHEY and CDR2 SVGAGI. In nucleotides, the CDR3 is TGTGCCAGCAGTTACTCGATGCAGGGCACTTACGAGCAGTACTTC. Translating gives CASSYSMQGTYEQYF.

The CDR3: CASSERGGQGYNEKLFF. The CDR3 bases are TGTGCCAGCAGTGAAAGGGGGGGACAGGGGTATAATGAAAAACTGTTTTTT. This rearrangement joins TRBV6-1 to TRBJ1-4; 10 bases agree with TRBD1. Germline-derived CDR1 and CDR2 are MNHNS and SASEGT. This CDR3 spans 17 amino acids. V was clipped by 2 bases and J by 4 bases; unmatched bases: 7.

The chain links TRBV5-1 to TRBJ2-1; 9 nucleotides agree with TRBD2. The CDR3 length is 16 residues. J lost 0 bases, V lost 5 bases, and 6 bases had no gene match. Germline lookup yields CDR1 SGHRS and CDR2 YFSETQ. In DNA form, the CDR3 reads TGCGCCAGCAGGGCAAGCGGGGGGAGCTCCTACAATGAGCAGTTCTTC. It specifies CASRASGGSSYNEQFF.

The chain uses TRBV5-6 and TRBJ2-4, with D perhaps TRBD2 (5 bases). Germline assignment: CDR1 SGHDT and CDR2 YYEEEE. The CDR3 contains 15 residues. The V and J ends lost 6 bases and 5 bases respectively, with 18 bases between them. The CDR3 DNA reads as TGTGCCAGCAACTTAGGGAGCAGTCTACAAAACATTCAGTACTTC. This translates into CASNLGSSLQNIQYF.

The chain combines TRBV6-2 or TRBV6-3 with TRBJ1-1; D may be TRBD1 (6 bases). The ends were cut back, 2 bases at V and 1 base at J, with 8 bases in the middle. Germline values: CDR1 MNHEY, CDR2 SVGEGT. CDR3 length: 14 amino acids. This CDR3 reads CASSYQGPNTEAFF. The CDR3 coding sequence is TGTGCCAGCAGTTACCAGGGGCCGAACACTGAAGCTTTCTTT.

J is TRBJ2-1 and V is TRBV7-9; perhaps TRBD2 as D (6 bases). V was trimmed by 3 bases and J by 5 bases, leaving 11 bases between them. Germline loops: CDR1 SEHNR, CDR2 FQNEAQ (reference sequence). This CDR3 comprises 14 residues. CDR3 coding DNA: TGTGCCAGCAGCTTTCTTGGAGGGAACAATGAGCAGTTCTTC. Translated, it gives CASSFLGGNNEQFF.

This clone has only a few counts. V and J are TRBV2 and TRBJ2-6; maybe TRBD1 (5 bases). Looked up from germline, CDR1 is SNHLY and CDR2 is FYNNEI. V dropped 4 bases and J dropped 1 base, with 8 bases sitting between them. This CDR3 contains 15 residues. Here the CDR3 DNA reads TGTGCCAGCAGTGGTCAGGGTTCTGGGGCCAACGTCCTGACTTTC. This encodes CASSGQGSGANVLTF.

This chain links TRBV11-2 with TRBJ1-2, with D possibly being TRBD1 (5 bases). This CDR3 comprises 14 residues. CDR1 and CDR2 from the germline V gene are SGHAT and FQNNGV. V lost 4 bases to trimming and J lost 4 bases, with 13 bases between them. This CDR3 reads CASSSRTGGYGYTF. The CDR3 DNA reads TGTGCCAGCAGCTCTCGGACGGGGGGCTATGGCTACACCTTC.

In this sample, this clone turned up a few times. The rearrangement uses TRBV19 and TRBJ2-1; 8 bases fit TRBD2. Germline CDR1 is LNHDA and CDR2 is SQIVND (reference sequence). The CDR3 covers 13 residues. The V gene end was trimmed by 7 bases and the J gene end by 3 bases; junction bases not matched to a gene: 2. CDR3 region: CASNREGYNEQFF. CDR3 in DNA: TGTGCCAGTAACCGGGAGGGCTACAATGAGCAGTTCTTC.

The rearrangement links TRBV30 to TRBJ1-1; D is unresolved. Germline-derived CDR1 and CDR2 are GTSNPN and SVGIG (reference sequence). This CDR3 contains 13 residues. Trimming took 5 bases from V and 2 from J, leaving 12 bases between them. The CDR3 loop is CAWERQLNTEAFF. The CDR3 DNA is TGTGCCTGGGAACGTCAGTTAAACACTGAAGCTTTCTTT.

The chain links TRBV30 to TRBJ1-2, with 7 positions matching TRBD1. Germline V gives CDR1 GTSNPN, CDR2 SVGIG (reference sequence). The trim removed 4 bases at V and 4 bases at J, leaving 9 bases unmatched. The CDR3 has 14 amino acids. The CDR3 is CAWTRDSFVYGYTF. The DNA for the CDR3 is TGTGCCTGGACTCGGGACAGCTTCGTCTATGGCTACACCTTC.

The chain is built from TRBV19 and TRBJ1-2; TRBD1 matches at 10 bases. Germline lookup yields CDR1 LNHDA and CDR2 SQIVND (reference sequence). With V trimmed by 11 bases and J by 2 bases, 8 bases remained unmatched. The CDR3 sequence is 14 residues long. The CDR3 spells CAGRDRGLNYGYTF. The CDR3 DNA follows: TGTGCCGGCAGGGACAGGGGATTAAACTATGGCTACACCTTC.

V gene TRBV7-9 combines with J gene TRBJ1-2, with D perhaps matching TRBD1 (5 bases). Germline CDR1 reads SEHNR; CDR2 reads FQNEAQ (reference sequence). The CDR3 sequence is 12 residues long. Trimming removed 1 base at V and 6 bases at J, with 6 bases between. The CDR3 is CASSLGQNGYTF. CDR3 in DNA: TGTGCCAGCAGCTTAGGACAGAATGGCTACACCTTC. Filled out from reference TRBV7-9 and TRBJ1-2, the complete variable domain reads DTGVSQNPRHKITKRGQNVTFRCDPISEHNRLYWYRQTLGQGPEFLTYFQNEAQLEKSRLLSDRFSAERPKGSFSTLEIQRTEQGDSAMYLCASSLGQNGYTFGSGTRLTVV.

The V gene is TRBV7-2, the J gene TRBJ1-5, with 8 bases fitting TRBD1. Trimming cost V 1 base and J 3 bases; bases outside gene matches: 2. Germline V gene sequence: CDR1 SGHTA, CDR2 FQGNSA. CDR3 length: 15 residues. In DNA, the CDR3 is TGTGCCAGCAGCTTAGGGCAGGGGGCCAATCAGCCCCAGCATTTT. This encodes CASSLGQGANQPQHF.

In its sample, this clone was seen a few times. V usage is TRBV9 and J usage is TRBJ2-7, with D possibly being TRBD1 (5 bases). This CDR3 spans 15 amino acids. Trimming left V 0 bases short and J 0 bases short, with 10 bases between. Germline CDR1 is SGDLS and CDR2 is YYNGEE. CDR3 loop: CASSVEGLSSYEQYF. CDR3 DNA sequence: TGTGCCAGCAGCGTAGAGGGGCTGAGCTCCTACGAGCAGTACTTC.

This sequence joins TRBV7-6 and TRBJ2-1; 9 nucleotides match TRBD1. J gave up 3 bases and V 0 bases, and 3 bases lay outside the gene matches. The CDR3 covers 16 residues. CDR1 is SGHVS and CDR2 is FNYEAQ in the germline V gene. This CDR3 is CASSLAQGQGYNEQFF. The CDR3 DNA reads as TGTGCCAGCAGCTTAGCGCAGGGACAGGGCTACAATGAGCAGTTCTTC.

The chain couples TRBV27 to TRBJ1-2; D uncertain. CDR1 and CDR2 (germline): MNHEY, SMNVEV (reference sequence). This CDR3 spans 17 amino acids. V was cut by 1 base and J by 0 bases, with 15 bases left in between. CDR3 residues: CASSLFGTGRANYGYTF. The CDR3 DNA reads as TGTGCCAGCAGTTTATTCGGTACGGGCCGAGCTAACTATGGCTACACCTTC.

This clone appeared a single time. The CDR3 reads CASSSRLYRGVYEQYF. The CDR3 DNA reads TGTGCCAGTAGTAGTAGATTGTACAGGGGAGTCTACGAGCAGTACTTC. The chain recombines TRBV19 with TRBJ2-7; the match to TRBD1 covers 7 bases. Germline loops: CDR1 LNHDA, CDR2 SQIVND (reference sequence). The CDR3 totals 16 residues. The trim removed 4 bases at V and 3 bases at J, leaving 12 bases unmatched.

The chain recombines TRBV7-3 with TRBJ1-2, with 7 bases fitting TRBD1. Trimming removed 5 bases from V and 7 bases from J; junction bases left unmatched: 16. The CDR3 spans 16 residues. CDR1 and CDR2 from the germline V gene are SGHTA and FQGTGA. The CDR3 region has the DNA TGTGCCAGCAGCCCCCAGGTCGGGACAGCTTGGGGTGGCTACACCTTC. As protein: CASSPQVGTAWGGYTF.

This chain connects TRBV5-4 to TRBJ2-1, with 7 bases identical to TRBD1. This CDR3 has 15 amino acids. Losses at the gene ends were 0 bases for V and 2 bases for J; bases not matched to a gene: 2. Germline lookup yields CDR1 SGHNT and CDR2 YYREEE (reference sequence). The CDR3 DNA reads as TGTGCCAGCAGCTTGGCGGGACAGCCCTACAATGAGCAGTTCTTC. It yields the protein CASSLAGQPYNEQFF.

This clone appeared once. The chain is built from TRBV19 and TRBJ2-5; the match to TRBD1 covers 10 bases. The CDR3 runs to 16 residues. With 4 bases clipped from V and 2 bases from J, the junction kept 7 bases outside the gene matches. Germline V gene lookup returns CDR1 LNHDA and CDR2 SQIVND (reference sequence). As DNA, the CDR3 is TGTGCCAGTAGTAGGTGGGGACAGGGGCCGCAAGAGACCCAGTACTTC. Translating gives CASSRWGQGPQETQYF.

The V and J genes are TRBV5-4 and TRBJ1-3; TRBD1 agrees at 8 bases. With V trimmed by 0 bases and J by 4 bases, 3 bases remained unmatched. The germline V gene has CDR1 SGHNT and CDR2 YYREEE (reference sequence). This CDR3 is 15 amino acids long. The CDR3 loop is CASSLGTGHGNTIYF. CDR3 sequence (DNA): TGTGCCAGCAGCTTGGGGACAGGGCACGGAAACACCATATATTTT.

V is TRBV5-1 and J is TRBJ2-1; D uncertain. This CDR3 comprises 12 residues. Between the trimmed V and J ends, which lost 4 bases and 9 bases, there was a span of 11 bases. Germline assignment: CDR1 SGHRS and CDR2 YFSETQ. In nucleotides, the CDR3 is TGCGCCAGCAGCCGAACGACGGGTGAGCAGTTCTTC. Translated, it gives CASSRTTGEQFF. The complete variable domain, with remaining parts taken from reference TRBV5-1 and TRBJ2-1, reads KAGVTQTPRYLIKTRGQQVTLSCSPISGHRSVSWYQQTPGQGLQFLFEYFSETQRNKGNFPGRFSGRQFSNSRSEMNVSTLELGDSALYLCASSRTTGEQFFGPGTRLTVL.

This clone has just a few counts. The chain employs TRBV5-1 and TRBJ1-1, with TRBD1 identical over 8 bases. V lost 0 bases and J lost 1; bases outside the gene matches: 5. Germline V gene sequence: CDR1 SGHRS, CDR2 YFSETQ. The CDR3 runs to 16 residues. CDR3 residues: CASSLDTQGGNTEAFF. CDR3 nucleotides: TGCGCCAGCAGCTTGGACACACAGGGGGGGAACACTGAAGCTTTCTTT. The entire variable domain, with the rest obtained from reference TRBV5-1 and TRBJ1-1, is as follows: KAGVTQTPRYLIKTRGQQVTLSCSPISGHRSVSWYQQTPGQGLQFLFEYFSETQRNKGNFPGRFSGRQFSNSRSEMNVSTLELGDSALYLCASSLDTQGGNTEAFFGQGTRLTVV.